These 32 T cell receptor beta chains share one sample of origin, sequenced in a study of vaccination effects on CD4 cells after COVID-19. Antigens of these TCRs are unknown. Viral peptide pools were used in the ViraFEST assay to expand antigen-specific CD4+ T cells, and sequencing came afterward. Following an approximately 11-day culture, CD4+ T cells were purified. Between March and December 2020, the person had a SARS-CoV-2 infection that PCR confirmed. The protocol was immunoSEQ multiplex PCR, while the TCRdb copy is restricted to in-frame clones and leaves out a portion. The sample lists 20,000 to 30,000 clones, 70% to 80% occurring once. The sample consisted of CD4+ T cells from PBMCs cultured with SARS-CoV-2 spike peptides, taken before COVID-19 vaccination. These receptors were taken from a human donor who had a prior SARS-CoV-2 infection.

Concerning this clone itself: Within the sample, other DNA sequences also encode this same CDR3. The chain has TRBV24-1 and TRBJ2-7; tentatively, D is TRBD1 (5 bases). The V gene lost 3 bases and the J gene lost 5 bases, with 13 bases spanning the gap. The CDR3 extends over 14 amino acids. Germline-derived CDR1 and CDR2 are KGHDR and SFDVKD. The CDR3 DNA follows: TGTGCCACCAGTGATATAGACAGAGGTCACGAGCAGTACTTC. Protein: CATSDIDRGHEQYF.

The chain has TRBV25-1 and TRBJ1-5; no clear D gene. V lost 1 base, J lost 6 bases, and 7 bases lay in between. The CDR3 loop spans 13 amino acids. CDR1 and CDR2 from the germline V gene are MGHDK and SYGVNS. CDR3 sequence (DNA): TGTGCCAGCAGTGAATGGGCACTTCAGCCCCAGCATTTT. This sequence encodes CASSEWALQPQHF.

The chain has TRBV10-3 and TRBJ1-2; no clear D gene. This CDR3 has 13 amino acids. Germline-derived CDR1 and CDR2 are ENHRY and SYGVKD. The V end lost 0 bases, the J end lost 3 bases, and 5 bases lay between the germline ends. The CDR3: CAISESGDYGYTF. Written as DNA, the CDR3 is TGTGCCATCAGTGAGTCCGGGGACTATGGCTACACCTTC.

The chain uses TRBV4-3 and TRBJ2-3; 11 nucleotides line up with TRBD2. CDR1 is LGHNA and CDR2 is YSLEER in the germline V gene. The CDR3 extends over 17 amino acids. J lost 4 bases, V lost 0 bases, and 6 bases had no gene match. The CDR3 bases are TGCGCCAGCAGCCAAGATAGGGGGACTAGCGGCTCAGATACGCAGTATTTT. It yields the protein CASSQDRGTSGSDTQYF.

The genes are TRBV6-5 and TRBJ1-1; 8 bases are a match to TRBD1. Germline lookup yields CDR1 MNHEY and CDR2 SVGAGI. This CDR3 comprises 14 residues. Trimming removed 5 bases from V and 3 bases from J; junction bases left unmatched: 5. The CDR3 here is CASSIGQGHTEAFF. CDR3 sequence (DNA): TGTGCCAGCAGTATAGGACAGGGTCACACTGAAGCTTTCTTT.

The chain joins TRBV3-1 (or the pseudogene TRBV3-2) to TRBJ2-3; 8 nucleotides line up with TRBD2. V was pared by 4 bases and J by 4 bases, with 10 bases of the junction left unmatched. This CDR3 is 16 amino acids long. Germline CDR1 is LGHDT and CDR2 is YNNKEL (reference sequence). The CDR3 sequence is CASSPRLAPTADTQYF. For the CDR3, the DNA is TGTGCCAGCAGCCCCAGACTAGCGCCTACGGCAGATACGCAGTATTTT.

The chain links TRBV3-1 (or the pseudogene TRBV3-2) to TRBJ2-1; no clear D. Trimming left V 1 base short and J 7 bases short, with 8 bases between. CDR3 size: 13 residues. From germline, CDR1 is LGHDT and CDR2 YNNKEL (reference sequence). The CDR3 region has the DNA TGTGCCAGCAGCCAAGGGGTATTGAATGAGCAGTTCTTC. This sequence encodes CASSQGVLNEQFF.

The chain carries TRBV4-2 and TRBJ2-6, with no clear D. The CDR3 is made up of 19 amino acids. Germline CDR1 is LGHNA and CDR2 is YNFKEQ. Trimming shortened V by 0 bases and J by 0 bases, and 15 bases separated the two germline ends. The CDR3 DNA is TGTGCCAGCAGCCAAGATAATTACGGGCAGAGCTCTGGGGCCAACGTCCTGACTTTC. Translated: CASSQDNYGQSSGANVLTF.

This clone was picked up a small number of times. The rearrangement joins TRBV5-1 to TRBJ1-2, with D tentatively TRBD1 (5 bases). The CDR3 runs 15 residues. Trimming pared 3 bases from V and 4 bases from J, leaving 16 bases between. Per the germline V gene, CDR1 is SGHRS and CDR2 is YFSETQ. This CDR3 reads CASSSGTVGSYGYTF. The DNA for the CDR3 is TGCGCCAGCAGCTCCGGGACGGTGGGGTCCTATGGCTACACCTTC.

V usage is TRBV7-6 and J usage is TRBJ2-7; D might be TRBD2 (7 bases). V lost 1 base to trimming and J lost 2 bases, with 12 bases between them. Germline CDR1 SGHVS, CDR2 FNYEAQ. CDR3 length: 15 amino acids. CDR3 nucleotide sequence: TGTGCCAGCAGCTTAGTACAGGGAGGGGCCTACGAGCAGTACTTC. Its protein product is CASSLVQGGAYEQYF.

The chain uses TRBV19 and TRBJ2-7; TRBD2 agrees at 9 bases. V gave up 5 bases and J gave up 1 base; unmatched junction bases: 9. CDR1 LNHDA and CDR2 SQIVND come from the germline V gene (reference sequence). The CDR3 has 16 amino acids. The CDR3 coding sequence is TGTGCCAGTAGTCCCCGCGGGAGGGCCGGATCCTACGAGCAGTACTTC. As protein: CASSPRGRAGSYEQYF.

The chain carries TRBV5-1 and TRBJ1-1; D remains unclear. V was cut by 0 bases and J by 5 bases, with 11 bases left in between. The germline V gene encodes CDR1 SGHRS and CDR2 YFSETQ. The CDR3 sequence is 14 residues long. In DNA form, the CDR3 reads TGCGCCAGCAGCTTGGTTCAGCGGGCTACTGAAGCTTTCTTT. It codes for CASSLVQRATEAFF.

There are a few counts of this clone. This chain uses TRBV24-1 with TRBJ1-1; D unclear. Trimming removed 9 bases from V and 1 base from J, with 8 bases in between. CDR1 is KGHDR, CDR2 SFDVKD, per germline. The CDR3 has 12 amino acids. DNA of the CDR3: TGTGCCACCGGGGTGAGGAACACTGAAGCTTTCTTT. Residues: CATGVRNTEAFF.

J is TRBJ1-5 and V is TRBV20-1; 9 bases are shared with TRBD1. V shed 3 bases and J 5 bases; nucleotides not matched to a gene: 5. Germline CDR1 and CDR2: DFQATT and SNEGSKA (reference sequence). The CDR3 consists of 14 residues. The CDR3 sequence: CSASTTGGHQPQHF. The CDR3 bases are TGCAGTGCTAGTACGACAGGGGGTCATCAGCCCCAGCATTTT.

The V call is TRBV7-9, the J call TRBJ1-3; D is unclear. V lost 3 bases, J lost 0 bases, and 6 bases lay in between. Germline CDR1 SEHNR, CDR2 FQNEAQ (reference sequence). The CDR3 runs 14 residues. The CDR3 is CASSLVVSGNTIYF. The CDR3 coding sequence is TGTGCCAGCAGCTTGGTTGTCTCTGGAAACACCATATATTTT.

The V gene is TRBV19, the J gene TRBJ1-5; D might be TRBD1 (6 bases). Germline CDR1 LNHDA, CDR2 SQIVND (reference sequence). CDR3 length: 16 amino acids. V dropped 7 bases and J dropped 0 bases, with 16 bases sitting between them. CDR3 in amino acids: CASTSRGLRSNQPQHF. The CDR3 bases are TGTGCCAGTACTTCCAGGGGACTTCGTAGCAATCAGCCCCAGCATTTT.

This clone appeared a few times. The J gene is TRBJ2-1, the V gene TRBV4-3; 10 nucleotides line up with TRBD2. V was clipped by 4 bases and J by 9 bases; unmatched bases: 12. There are 16 residues in the CDR3. CDR1 and CDR2 (germline): LGHNA, YSLEER. The CDR3 sequence: CASSPRWPSGSSEQFF. The DNA of the CDR3 is TGCGCCAGCAGCCCGAGATGGCCTAGCGGGAGTAGTGAGCAGTTCTTC.

The chain recombines TRBV15 with TRBJ1-1; D uncertain. The ends were cut back, 0 bases at V and 4 bases at J, with 12 bases in the middle. The CDR3 length is 15 residues. The germline V gene has CDR1 LNHNV and CDR2 YYDKDF (reference sequence). This chain's CDR3 is CATSRDIQRFTEAFF. DNA of the CDR3: TGTGCCACCAGCAGAGATATCCAGCGGTTCACTGAAGCTTTCTTT.

The J gene is TRBJ1-3, the V gene TRBV13, with D unclear. The CDR3 has 14 residues. CDR1 and CDR2 from the germline V gene are PRHDT and FYEKMQ (reference sequence). Between the trimmed V and J ends, which lost 0 bases and 1 base, there was a span of 4 bases. The DNA for the CDR3 is TGTGCCAGCAGCTTAGGGGAATCTGGAAACACCATATATTTT. It encodes CASSLGESGNTIYF.

In this sample, this clone turned up a few times. The rearrangement uses TRBV5-8 and TRBJ2-3, with D unclear. Germline CDR1 SGHTS, CDR2 YDEGEE. The length of the CDR3 is 15 residues. Trimming stripped 6 bases from V and 1 base from J, with 15 bases between. This CDR3 is CASNVWQSGTDTQYF. CDR3 in DNA: TGTGCCAGCAACGTTTGGCAGTCGGGCACAGATACGCAGTATTTT.

V is TRBV5-5 and J is TRBJ1-5; D uncertain. This CDR3 has 17 residues. Looked up from germline, CDR1 is SGHKS and CDR2 is YYEKEE (reference sequence). The V and J ends lost 0 bases and 1 base respectively, with 14 bases between them. CDR3 DNA: TGTGCCAGCAGCTTGGTTTTTGGGCGCGAAAGCAATCAGCCCCAGCATTTT. Residues: CASSLVFGRESNQPQHF.

The chain recombines TRBV2 with TRBJ2-7, with 7 bases fitting TRBD1. Germline V CDR1 and CDR2: SNHLY, FYNNEI. Trimming cost V 6 bases and J 6 bases; bases outside gene matches: 5. This CDR3 has 12 amino acids. The CDR3: CASSNTGVEQYF. CDR3 DNA: TGTGCCAGCAGCAACACAGGGGTCGAGCAGTACTTC.

The chain joins TRBV7-9 to TRBJ1-5, with a possible D match to TRBD1 (5 bases). V was pared by 6 bases and J by 5 bases, with 11 bases between. Germline V CDR1 and CDR2: SEHNR, FQNEAQ (reference sequence). The CDR3 has 13 residues. The CDR3 sequence: CASSWGEDQPQHF. DNA for the CDR3: TGTGCCAGCAGTTGGGGCGAAGATCAGCCCCAGCATTTT.

The rearrangement links TRBV7-9 to TRBJ2-5, with 9 bases aligning to TRBD2. CDR3 length: 17 residues. Germline CDR1 and CDR2: SEHNR and FQNEAQ (reference sequence). With 2 bases clipped from V and 2 bases from J, the junction kept 9 bases outside the gene matches. The CDR3 DNA is TGTGCCAGCAGCTTACCGAGGCTAGCGGGATCTCAAGAGACCCAGTACTTC. Amino acids: CASSLPRLAGSQETQYF.

This sequence joins TRBV11-3 and TRBJ2-3; tentatively, D is TRBD2 (6 bases). V lost 2 bases, J lost 0 bases, and 12 bases lay in between. The CDR3 extends over 16 amino acids. The germline gives CDR1 SGHNT, CDR2 YENEEA. As DNA, the CDR3 is TGTGCCAGCAGCTTAAACCTAGCGAGAAGCACAGATACGCAGTATTTT. It specifies CASSLNLARSTDTQYF.

The rearrangement uses TRBV7-6 and TRBJ1-2, with D unresolved. The V and J ends lost 2 bases and 7 bases respectively, with 5 bases between them. There are 11 residues in the CDR3. Germline lookup yields CDR1 SGHVS and CDR2 FNYEAQ. The CDR3 coding sequence is TGTGCCAGCAGCTTATCTCTTGGCTACACCTTC. Residues: CASSLSLGYTF.

The chain has TRBV19 and TRBJ1-5; weak D call: TRBD1 (5 bases). The CDR3 loop spans 17 amino acids. CDR1 is LNHDA and CDR2 is SQIVND in the germline V gene (reference sequence). Trimming cost V 5 bases and J 0 bases, with 17 bases left between them. CDR3 in amino acids: CASSLMGGVYSNQPQHF. CDR3 DNA sequence: TGTGCCAGTAGTCTGATGGGAGGGGTCTATAGCAATCAGCCCCAGCATTTT.

This clone has more than one count but fewer than ten. The V and J genes are TRBV7-9 and TRBJ2-7, with 9 bases lining up with TRBD2. The CDR3 extends over 14 amino acids. The V and J ends lost 5 bases and 2 bases, in that order; junction bases with no gene match: 4. The germline V gene has CDR1 SEHNR and CDR2 FQNEAQ (reference sequence). For the CDR3, the DNA is TGTGCCAGCAGCCTCCTAGCGGGACCCTACGAGCAGTACTTC. Translated: CASSLLAGPYEQYF.

This sequence joins TRBV28 and TRBJ1-2; D is possibly TRBD1 (5 bases). The V end lost 11 bases, the J end lost 4 bases, and 20 bases lay between the germline ends. The CDR3 loop spans 14 amino acids. The germline CDR1 and CDR2 sequences are MDHEN and SYDVKM. The CDR3 reads CAASGTVRIYGYTF. In nucleotides, the CDR3 is TGTGCCGCGTCAGGGACCGTGAGGATCTATGGCTACACCTTC.

The chain combines TRBV11-3 with TRBJ2-7; TRBD1 matches at 7 bases. The CDR3 contains 15 residues. V gave up 0 bases and J gave up 7 bases; unmatched junction bases: 9. In germline, CDR1 is SGHNT, CDR2 YENEEA. The CDR3 loop reads CASSLDSGQSGEQYF. The CDR3 DNA reads as TGTGCCAGCAGCTTAGATTCGGGACAGTCGGGGGAGCAGTACTTC.

CDR3 loop: CASSLKQQGDYGYTF. As DNA, the CDR3 is TGTGCCAGCAGCTTAAAACAACAGGGGGACTATGGCTACACCTTC. The J gene is TRBJ1-2, the V gene TRBV5-4, with 8 bases fitting TRBD1. J gave up 3 bases and V 2 bases, and 6 bases lay outside the gene matches. The CDR3 is 15 residues long. Germline lookup yields CDR1 SGHNT and CDR2 YYREEE (reference sequence).

J is TRBJ1-3 and V is TRBV5-1; D unclear. Germline CDR1 and CDR2: SGHRS and YFSETQ. Deletions cut 0 bases from V and 7 bases from J, with 5 bases between. The CDR3 is made up of 12 amino acids. The CDR3 DNA is TGCGCCAGCAGCTTGGAAGGGAACACCATATATTTT. Translation: CASSLEGNTIYF.